This paragraph covers one TCR beta chain sequence. This entry comes from a study of OX40 agonist ivuxolimab in advanced cancers. Profiled with immunoSEQ multiplex PCR; TCRdb holds only in-frame clones, not every one. The sample holds 60,000 to 85,000 clones, about nine tenths seen once. This sample comprised CD4+ or CD8+ T cells sorted from blood, obtained in a trial of the OX40 agonist ivuxolimab. This TCR was sampled from an adult with an advanced solid tumor such as melanoma, head and neck, liver or kidney cancer.

CDR3 residues: CASSLWKETQYF. For the CDR3, the DNA is TGTGCCAGCAGTTTATGGAAAGAGACCCAGTACTTC. The rearrangement links TRBV28 to TRBJ2-5, with D unclear. The CDR3 is made up of 12 amino acids. The germline V gene encodes CDR1 MDHEN and CDR2 SYDVKM. Trimming pared 0 bases from V and 3 bases from J, leaving 2 bases between.